One T cell receptor (beta chain) is described in this entry. Antigen unknown. The record originates from a study of shared clonotypes between healthy human individuals. Findings of the study overall: Represented diversity, genetic and exposure-history alike, was limited by few donors. Shared clonotypes across all four donors exceeded non-shared ones in generation probability.

Clones were read by immunoSEQ multiplex PCR, and TCRdb kept only the in-frame ones, dropping some. The repertoire holds about 730,000 clones, with roughly 72% as singletons. The TCR comes from a woman aged 30 to 39 in good health. The material sequenced was memory CD4+ T cells sorted from blood. Noted subset: CD45RA-negative fraction.

DNA of the CDR3: TGTGCCAGCAGCCCAACAGGGAGGCCTGAAGCTTTCTTT. It yields the protein CASSPTGRPEAFF. The V call is TRBV14, the J call TRBJ1-1, with D maybe TRBD1 (6 bases). The length of the CDR3 is 13 residues. Germline lookup yields CDR1 SGHDN and CDR2 FVKESK. V was clipped by 4 bases and J by 6 bases, with 12 bases between them.